Each of the 22 T cell receptor beta chains below was sequenced from the same sample in a study of T cells in localized non-small cell lung cancer (dated by TCRdb to the early 2020s). Library construction relied on the immunoSEQ multiplex PCR assay. TCRdb took over this immuneACCESS table, retaining in-frame rearrangements with V and J assigned. Such tables are incomplete; in checked studies, under half of the missing clones stem from an unresolved V gene, and the remainder is unexplained. The sample records about 75,000 clones, over 75% of which are singletons. 8.5% to 10% of the sample is in the top ten clones. Material: peripheral blood, obtained before any cancer treatment. The receptors were gathered from a female donor over 55 with stage I lung adenocarcinoma.

The CDR3 sequence: CASSAGQGLNQPQHF. The CDR3 DNA sequence: TGTGCCAGCAGCGCCGGACAGGGTCTAAATCAGCCCCAGCATTTT. This chain links TRBV6-1 with TRBJ1-5; 8 bases agree with TRBD1. Per the germline V gene, CDR1 is MNHNS and CDR2 is SASEGT. With V trimmed by 6 bases and J by 4 bases, 8 bases remained unmatched. This CDR3 spans 15 amino acids.

The chain's CDR3 is CASSIEGSYEQYF. CDR3 bases: TGTGCCAGTAGTATTGAGGGGTCCTACGAGCAGTACTTC. This chain joins TRBV19 and TRBJ2-7; D may correspond to TRBD1 or TRBD2 (5 bases each). Between the trimmed V and J ends, which lost 3 bases and 1 base, there was a span of 7 bases. The germline gives CDR1 LNHDA, CDR2 SQIVND (reference sequence). The CDR3 contains 13 residues.

This clone has a handful of counts. This chain uses TRBV6-5 with TRBJ1-5; D uncertain. Trimming took 7 bases from V and 5 from J, leaving 15 bases between them. The CDR3 extends over 14 amino acids. From germline, CDR1 is MNHEY and CDR2 SVGAGI. The CDR3 spells CASIVGPVDQPQHF. Written as DNA, the CDR3 is TGTGCCAGCATTGTAGGGCCGGTAGATCAGCCCCAGCATTTT.

This clone was seen a handful of times. The gene calls are TRBV28 and TRBJ1-5; TRBD1 aligns across 9 bases. This CDR3 contains 16 residues. After removal of 2 bases from V and 2 bases from J, the junction contained 4 bases not matched to a gene. Per the germline V gene, CDR1 is MDHEN and CDR2 is SYDVKM. CDR3: CASSLNDRGGNQPQHF. CDR3 in DNA: TGTGCCAGCAGTTTAAACGACAGGGGGGGCAATCAGCCCCAGCATTTT. The variable domain in full, with the rest retrieved from reference TRBV28 and TRBJ1-5, is DVKVTQSSRYLVKRTGEKVFLECVQDMDHENMFWYRQDPGLGLRLIYFSYDVKMKEKGDIPEGYSVSREKKERFSLILESASTNQTSMYLCASSLNDRGGNQPQHFGDGTRLSIL.

The chain combines TRBV2 with TRBJ1-2; TRBD1 might be the D (6 bases). Per germline, CDR1 SNHLY and CDR2 FYNNEI. There are 15 residues in the CDR3. The ends were cut back, 6 bases at V and 8 bases at J, with 22 bases in the middle. As DNA, the CDR3 is TGTGCCAGCAGCGCTTGGGACACAACCCCGGGAGGCTACACCTTC. Its protein product is CASSAWDTTPGGYTF.

A word on this clone: This specimen includes other DNA sequences encoding the same CDR3. The chain has TRBV5-5 and TRBJ2-5; D unclear. The V gene lost 0 bases and the J gene lost 1 base, with 7 bases spanning the gap. The length of the CDR3 is 14 residues. Germline values: CDR1 SGHKS, CDR2 YYEKEE (reference sequence). CDR3 sequence reads: CASSLASGQETQYF. In DNA, the CDR3 is TGTGCCAGCAGCTTGGCGTCAGGCCAAGAGACCCAGTACTTC.

The V gene is TRBV13, the J gene TRBJ2-2; the match to TRBD2 covers 10 bases. Germline CDR1 and CDR2: PRHDT and FYEKMQ (reference sequence). The CDR3 covers 17 residues. J gave up 4 bases and V 1 base, and 6 bases lay outside the gene matches. The CDR3 DNA is TGTGCCAGCAGCTTAGAAGGGCTAGCGGGGGTCACCGGGGAGCTGTTTTTT. As protein: CASSLEGLAGVTGELFF.

This clone was observed a handful of times. The chain carries TRBV9 and TRBJ1-1, with 7 bases that match TRBD1. After removal of 4 bases from V and 6 bases from J, the junction contained 6 bases not matched to a gene. Germline V gene sequence: CDR1 SGDLS, CDR2 YYNGEE. There are 13 residues in the CDR3. DNA of the CDR3: TGTGCCAGCAGCTCAATGACAGGGTCTGAAGCTTTCTTT. Translated: CASSSMTGSEAFF.

The rearrangement joins TRBV7-8 to TRBJ1-1, with D tentatively TRBD1 (6 bases). This CDR3 has 17 amino acids. Trimming shortened V by 5 bases and J by 0 bases, and 19 bases separated the two germline ends. Germline-derived CDR1 and CDR2 are SGHVS and FQNEAQ. This CDR3 reads CASSTSRWAGVNTEAFF. CDR3 sequence (DNA): TGTGCCAGCAGCACTTCCCGTTGGGCAGGGGTGAACACTGAAGCTTTCTTT.

The V and J genes are TRBV2 and TRBJ2-5; TRBD2 aligns across 13 bases. J was trimmed by 7 bases and V by 7 bases; bases with no gene match: 9. This CDR3 has 15 amino acids. Germline CDR1 is SNHLY and CDR2 is FYNNEI. CDR3 amino acids: CASKGLAGSKGTQYF. CDR3 nucleotides: TGTGCCAGCAAGGGACTAGCGGGGTCCAAGGGGACCCAGTACTTC.

The chain carries TRBV27 and TRBJ1-5; 7 bases align to TRBD1. CDR1 and CDR2 from the germline V gene are MNHEY and SMNVEV (reference sequence). The V segment lost 7 bases and the J segment 0 bases; nucleotides outside the gene matches: 9. The CDR3 covers 16 residues. The CDR3 sequence is CASKSGTEYSNQPQHF. The CDR3 coding sequence is TGTGCCAGCAAATCCGGGACAGAGTATAGCAATCAGCCCCAGCATTTT.

This clone is a singleton in its sample. The chain couples TRBV5-4 to TRBJ2-7; maybe TRBD2 (6 bases). Germline V gives CDR1 SGHNT, CDR2 YYREEE (reference sequence). V lost 4 bases, J lost 0 bases, and 17 bases lay in between. The CDR3 extends over 16 amino acids. The chain's CDR3 is CASSQSPGVSSYEQYF. CDR3 DNA sequence: TGTGCCAGCAGCCAGTCCCCGGGGGTAAGCTCCTACGAGCAGTACTTC.

This clone came up a few times. CDR3 amino acids: CASSKASIQGDPKNIQYF. In DNA, the CDR3 is TGTGCCAGCAGCAAAGCGTCAATACAGGGGGATCCCAAAAACATTCAGTACTTC. The genes are TRBV21-1 and TRBJ2-4; TRBD1 was called by the table and not checked on the DNA. TRBV21-1 is designated a pseudogene. This CDR3 has 18 residues.

The rearrangement joins TRBV19 to TRBJ1-1; 9 bases agree with TRBD1. Per the germline V gene, CDR1 is LNHDA and CDR2 is SQIVND (reference sequence). CDR3 length: 15 residues. V was pared by 3 bases and J by 3 bases, with 5 bases of the junction left unmatched. The CDR3: CASSISQGADTEAFF. CDR3 nucleotides: TGTGCCAGTAGTATCTCACAGGGGGCGGACACTGAAGCTTTCTTT.

V usage is TRBV30 and J usage is TRBJ1-1; D gene unclear. Trimming shortened V by 1 base and J by 1 base, and 4 bases separated the two germline ends. The germline V gene encodes CDR1 GTSNPN and CDR2 SVGIG (reference sequence). This CDR3 is 12 amino acids long. CDR3: CAWSDGNTEAFF. CDR3 sequence (DNA): TGTGCCTGGAGTGATGGGAACACTGAAGCTTTCTTT.

This clone was seen a handful of times. The chain has TRBV7-2 and TRBJ2-2, with D tentatively TRBD1 (7 bases). Looked up from germline, CDR1 is SGHTA and CDR2 is FQGNSA. Trimming left V 4 bases short and J 5 bases short, with 14 bases between. This CDR3 region has 15 residues. This CDR3 is CASSSTGAGTGELFF. The CDR3 nucleotides read TGTGCCAGCAGCTCCACAGGGGCGGGGACCGGGGAGCTGTTTTTT.

The chain recombines TRBV5-8 with TRBJ2-2; 10 bases fit TRBD2. Unmatched junction bases numbered 10, after V lost 0 bases and J lost 5 bases. The germline V gene has CDR1 SGHTS and CDR2 YDEGEE. The CDR3 loop spans 18 amino acids. CDR3 DNA sequence: TGTGCCAGCAGCTTGGTTATCCTAGCGGGAGTCGGGACCGGGGAGCTGTTTTTT. Amino acids: CASSLVILAGVGTGELFF.

The V and J genes are TRBV27 and TRBJ2-1, with 8 bases matching TRBD1. Germline V gives CDR1 MNHEY, CDR2 SMNVEV (reference sequence). The CDR3 consists of 15 residues. V was clipped by 7 bases and J by 1 base; unmatched bases: 6. The CDR3: CASKTTGGSYNEQFF. The CDR3 region has the DNA TGTGCCAGCAAAACCACAGGGGGTTCCTACAATGAGCAGTTCTTC.

In its sample, this clone was seen many times. The rearrangement joins TRBV6-6 to TRBJ1-2; a weak D match, TRBD1 (5 bases). Germline CDR1 MNHNY, CDR2 SVGAGI (reference sequence). CDR3 length: 14 residues. The V end was cut by 7 bases, the J end by 5 bases, with 17 bases between. The CDR3 spells CASTPGTNSYGYTF. CDR3 coding DNA: TGTGCCAGCACCCCCGGGACCAACTCATATGGCTACACCTTC.

The V and J genes are TRBV13 and TRBJ2-5; 8 positions agree with TRBD1. V dropped 1 base and J dropped 9; count of bases not matched to a gene: 4. The germline V gene has CDR1 PRHDT and CDR2 FYEKMQ (reference sequence). The CDR3 totals 13 residues. In nucleotides, the CDR3 is TGTGCCAGCAGCTTAGACCCACAGGGGGCCCAGTACTTC. Amino acids: CASSLDPQGAQYF. Combining the CDR3 with reference TRBV13 and TRBJ2-5 gives the whole variable domain AAGVIQSPRHLIKEKRETATLKCYPIPRHDTVYWYQQGPGQDPQFLISFYEKMQSDKGSIPDRFSAQQFSDYHSELNMSSLELGDSALYFCASSLDPQGAQYFGPGTRLLVL.

The J gene is TRBJ2-3, the V gene TRBV6-6; D is uncertain. The length of the CDR3 is 12 residues. V lost 6 bases, J lost 1 base, and 5 bases lay in between. Germline CDR1 is MNHNY and CDR2 is SVGAGI (reference sequence). This chain's CDR3 is CASSPGTDTQYF. The DNA for the CDR3 is TGTGCCAGCAGCCCGGGCACAGATACGCAGTATTTT.

The gene calls are TRBV30 and TRBJ1-2; TRBD1 aligns across 7 bases. The germline V gene encodes CDR1 GTSNPN and CDR2 SVGIG (reference sequence). Trimming at V came to 4 bases and at J to 2 bases, leaving 7 bases not matched to a gene. The CDR3 has 14 residues. CDR3 DNA: TGTGCCTGGAATACAAAACAGGGGAACTATGGCTACACCTTC. Translating it yields CAWNTKQGNYGYTF.